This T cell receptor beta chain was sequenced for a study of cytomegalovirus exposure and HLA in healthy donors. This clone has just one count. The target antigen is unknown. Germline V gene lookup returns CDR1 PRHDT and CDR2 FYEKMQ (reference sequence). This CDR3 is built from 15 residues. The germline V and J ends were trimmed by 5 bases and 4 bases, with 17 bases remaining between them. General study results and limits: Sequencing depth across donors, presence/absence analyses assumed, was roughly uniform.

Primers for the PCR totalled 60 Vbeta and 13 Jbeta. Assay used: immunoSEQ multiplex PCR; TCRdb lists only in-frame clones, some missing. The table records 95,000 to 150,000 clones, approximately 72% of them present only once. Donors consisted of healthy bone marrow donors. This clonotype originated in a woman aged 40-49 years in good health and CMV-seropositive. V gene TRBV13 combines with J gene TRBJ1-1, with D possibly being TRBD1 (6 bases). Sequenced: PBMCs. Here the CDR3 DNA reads TGTGCCAGCAGCATCCTAACAGGGAGGGTCACTGAAGCTTTCTTT. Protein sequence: CASSILTGRVTEAFF. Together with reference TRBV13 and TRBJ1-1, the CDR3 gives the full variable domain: AAGVIQSPRHLIKEKRETATLKCYPIPRHDTVYWYQQGPGQDPQFLISFYEKMQSDKGSIPDRFSAQQFSDYHSELNMSSLELGDSALYFCASSILTGRVTEAFFGQGTRLTVV.